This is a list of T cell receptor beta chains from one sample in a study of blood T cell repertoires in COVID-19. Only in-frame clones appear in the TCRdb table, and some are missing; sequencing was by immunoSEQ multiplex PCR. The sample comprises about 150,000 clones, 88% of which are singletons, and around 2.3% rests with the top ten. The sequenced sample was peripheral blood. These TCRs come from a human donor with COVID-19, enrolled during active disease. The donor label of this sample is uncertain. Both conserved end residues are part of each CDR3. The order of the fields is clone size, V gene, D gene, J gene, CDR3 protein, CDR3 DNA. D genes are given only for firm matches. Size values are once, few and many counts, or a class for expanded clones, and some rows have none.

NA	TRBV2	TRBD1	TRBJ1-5	CASGPTGRHQPQHF	TGTGCCAGCGGGCCGACAGGGCGGCATCAGCCCCAGCATTTT
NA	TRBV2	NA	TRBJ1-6	CASSEGRYNSPLHF	TGTGCCAGCAGTGAGGGGAGGTATAATTCACCCCTCCACTTT
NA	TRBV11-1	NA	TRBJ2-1	CASSLRGRYNEQFF	TGTGCCAGCAGCTTGAGAGGGCGGTACAATGAGCAGTTCTTC
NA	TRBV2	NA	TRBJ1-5	CASSDARHNQPQHF	TGTGCCAGCAGTGATGCGCGGCACAATCAGCCCCAGCATTTT
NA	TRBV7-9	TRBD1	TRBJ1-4	CASSPGTVLTLFF	TGTGCCAGCAGCCCGGGGACAGTGTTGACTCTGTTTTTT
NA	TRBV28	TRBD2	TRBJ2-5	CASSNPTSGQETQYF	TGTGCCAGCAGCAACCCCACTAGCGGCCAAGAGACCCAGTACTTC
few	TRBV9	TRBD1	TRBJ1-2	CASSVAGQNYGYTF	TGTGCCAGCAGCGTAGCGGGACAGAACTATGGCTACACCTTC
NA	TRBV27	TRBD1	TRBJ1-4	CASATGSEKLFF	TGTGCCAGCGCGACAGGGAGTGAAAAACTGTTTTTT
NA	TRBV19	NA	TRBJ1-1	CASSPSHVQGLGTEAFF	TGTGCCAGTAGTCCTTCCCATGTCCAGGGCTTGGGCACTGAAGCTTTCTTT
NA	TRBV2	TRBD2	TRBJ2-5	CASSGTSGRGSQETQYF	TGTGCCAGCAGCGGGACTAGCGGGAGGGGAAGTCAAGAGACCCAGTACTTC
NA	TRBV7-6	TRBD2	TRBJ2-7	CASSLNSGGPYEQYF	TGTGCCAGCAGCTTAAATAGCGGGGGACCCTACGAGCAGTACTTC
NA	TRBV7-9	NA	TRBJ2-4	CASSTTEAKNIQYF	TGTGCCAGCAGCACGACAGAAGCCAAAAACATTCAGTACTTC
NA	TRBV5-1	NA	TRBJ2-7	CASSLDGTYEQYF	TGCGCCAGCAGCCTAGACGGGACTTACGAGCAGTACTTC
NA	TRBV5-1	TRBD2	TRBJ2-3	CASSLGLAFTDTQYF	TGCGCCAGCAGTTTGGGACTAGCGTTCACAGATACGCAGTATTTT
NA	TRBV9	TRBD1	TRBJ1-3	CASSVSGQANSGNTIYF	TGTGCCAGCAGCGTTTCGGGACAGGCGAACTCTGGAAACACCATATATTTT
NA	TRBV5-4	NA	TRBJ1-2	CASSPRQRNYGYTF	TGTGCCAGCAGCCCAAGACAGAGAAACTATGGCTACACCTTC